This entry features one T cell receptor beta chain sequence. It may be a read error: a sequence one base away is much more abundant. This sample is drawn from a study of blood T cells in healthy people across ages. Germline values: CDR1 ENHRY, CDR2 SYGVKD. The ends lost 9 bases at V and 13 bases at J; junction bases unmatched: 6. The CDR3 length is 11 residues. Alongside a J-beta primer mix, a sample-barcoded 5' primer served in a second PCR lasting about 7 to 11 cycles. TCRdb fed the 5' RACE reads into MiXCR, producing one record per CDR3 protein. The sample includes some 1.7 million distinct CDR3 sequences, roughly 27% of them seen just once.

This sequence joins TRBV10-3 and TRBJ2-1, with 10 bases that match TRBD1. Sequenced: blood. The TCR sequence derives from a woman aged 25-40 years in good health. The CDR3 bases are TGTGCCATGGGGACAGGGGAGACCCAGTTCTTC. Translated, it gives CAMGTGETQFF.